The source of this T cell receptor beta chain is a study of control samples from healthy donors and cancer patients (dated by TCRdb to 2019 to 2021). On this clone itself: Its cognate antigen has yet to be identified. Per-base qualities were not stored, and no clone one base away is much larger.

The library was produced with the immunoSEQ multiplex PCR assay. TCRdb's version of the immuneACCESS table is confined to in-frame rearrangements and falls short of the full clone set. An unresolved V gene accounts for under half of the shortfall where checked; the remainder is of unknown origin. A total of 65,000 to 90,000 clones appear in this sample, around 87% of them only once. The top ten constitute around 18% of the sample. Looking up the germline V gene (reference sequence) yields CDR1 DFQATT and CDR2 SNEGSKA. The CDR3 runs 11 residues from the cysteine to the phenylalanine. CDR3 DNA only is kept here, 33 bases in frame from base 1.

The receptor's source is a man between 50 and 59 years old in good health. Here the chain combines TRBV20-1 and TRBJ1-1; the best D guess is TRBD1, with 5 bases matching. The source material was blood. The nucleotide sequence reads TGCAGCGAAAGATCGGGGGGTGAAGCTTTCTTT. This yields the protein CSERSGGEAFF.